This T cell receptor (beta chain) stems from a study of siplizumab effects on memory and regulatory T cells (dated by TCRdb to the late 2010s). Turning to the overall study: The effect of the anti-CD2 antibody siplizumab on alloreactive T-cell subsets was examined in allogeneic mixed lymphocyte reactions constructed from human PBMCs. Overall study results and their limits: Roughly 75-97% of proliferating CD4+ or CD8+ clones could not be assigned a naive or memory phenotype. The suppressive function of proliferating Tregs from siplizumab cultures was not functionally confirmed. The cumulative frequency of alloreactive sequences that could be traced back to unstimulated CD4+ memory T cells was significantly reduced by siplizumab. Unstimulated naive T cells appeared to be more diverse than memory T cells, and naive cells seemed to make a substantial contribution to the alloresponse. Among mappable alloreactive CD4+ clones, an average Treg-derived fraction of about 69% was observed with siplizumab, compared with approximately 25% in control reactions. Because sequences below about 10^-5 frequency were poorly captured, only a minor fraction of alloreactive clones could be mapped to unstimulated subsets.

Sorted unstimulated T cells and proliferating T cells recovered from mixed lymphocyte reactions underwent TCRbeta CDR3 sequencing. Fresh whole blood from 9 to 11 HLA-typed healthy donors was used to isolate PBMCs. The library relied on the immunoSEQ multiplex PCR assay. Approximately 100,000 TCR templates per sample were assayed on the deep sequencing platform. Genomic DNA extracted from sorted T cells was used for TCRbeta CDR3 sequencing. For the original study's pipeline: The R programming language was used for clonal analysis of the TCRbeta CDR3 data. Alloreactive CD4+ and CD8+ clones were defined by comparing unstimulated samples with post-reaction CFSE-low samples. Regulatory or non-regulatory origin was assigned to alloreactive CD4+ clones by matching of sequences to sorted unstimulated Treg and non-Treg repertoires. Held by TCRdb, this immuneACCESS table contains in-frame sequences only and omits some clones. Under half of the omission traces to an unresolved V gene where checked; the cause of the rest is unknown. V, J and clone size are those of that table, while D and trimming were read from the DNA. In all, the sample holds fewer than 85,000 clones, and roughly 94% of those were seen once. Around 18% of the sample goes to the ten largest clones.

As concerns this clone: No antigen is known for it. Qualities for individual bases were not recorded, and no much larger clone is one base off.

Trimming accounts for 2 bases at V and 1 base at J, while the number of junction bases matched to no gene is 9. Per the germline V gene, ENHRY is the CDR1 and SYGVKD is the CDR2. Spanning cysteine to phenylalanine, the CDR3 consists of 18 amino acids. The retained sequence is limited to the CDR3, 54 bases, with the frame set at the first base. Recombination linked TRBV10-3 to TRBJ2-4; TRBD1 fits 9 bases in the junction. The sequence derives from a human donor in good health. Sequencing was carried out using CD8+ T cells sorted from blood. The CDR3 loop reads CAISEGTGRDIAKNIQYF. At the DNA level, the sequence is TGTGCCATCAGTGAGGGGACAGGGAGAGATATTGCCAAAAACATTCAGTACTTC.